Included here is one TCR beta chain sequence, with context. Antigen unknown. This sample was included in a study of OX40 agonist ivuxolimab in advanced cancers. Across the study: Enrollees could have had prior anti-PD-1, anti-PD-L1 or anti-CTLA-4 therapy, which under 50% had received. Whole-study findings and limits: In CD8+ T cells, expanded clones were on average more numerous than in CD4+.

The repertoire was sequenced with immunoSEQ multiplex PCR; TCRdb's copy has only in-frame clones and lacks some. The table lists about 84,000 clones, nearly 95% of them singletons. The TCR sequence derives from an adult with an advanced solid tumor such as melanoma, head and neck, liver or kidney cancer. The sequencing used CD4+ or CD8+ T cells sorted from blood, collected in a trial of the OX40 agonist ivuxolimab.

This CDR3 reads CASSPGTGGVREQYF. The DNA for the CDR3 is TGTGCCAGCAGCCCCGGGACAGGGGGGGTTAGGGAGCAGTACTTC. V and J are TRBV6-1 and TRBJ2-7, with 11 bases that match TRBD1. Unmatched junction bases numbered 11, after V lost 6 bases and J lost 7 bases. The CDR3 covers 15 residues. CDR1 is MNHNS and CDR2 is SASEGT in the germline V gene.